The rows below give T cell receptor beta chains drawn from one sample of a study of blood T cell repertoires in COVID-19. Repertoires were generated with immunoSEQ multiplex PCR, while TCRdb's copy carries only in-frame clones and drops some. The sample records under 300,000 clones, around 89% being singletons. The sample consisted of PBMCs or T cells enriched from blood (not recorded which). These receptors all come from a man aged 40-49 years who had recovered from COVID-19. Both conserved end residues are part of each CDR3. The order of the fields is V gene, clone size, J gene, D gene, CDR3 DNA, CDR3 protein. D genes are given only for firm matches. Some rows have no size entry. The others give once, few or many, or a class for an expanded clone.

TRBV28	-	TRBJ1-5	TRBD1	TGTGCCAGCAGCGACAGGGTTGTTCAGCCCCAGCATTTT	CASSDRVVQPQHF
TRBV6-5	-	TRBJ2-1	TRBD2	TGTGCCAGCAGTTACTCAGCGGGGGGTTCCTACAATGAGCAGTTCTTC	CASSYSAGGSYNEQFF
TRBV4-1	-	TRBJ1-1	-	TGCGCCAGCTCCCAGACACCGAACACTGAAGCTTTCTTT	CASSQTPNTEAFF
TRBV3-1/TRBV3-2	-	TRBJ2-7	-	TGTGCCAGCAGCTACTCCTACGAGCAGTACTTC	CASSYSYEQYF
TRBV30	-	TRBJ2-7	TRBD2	TGTGCCTGGAGTAAGTCGGGGGGGACCTACGAGCAGTACTTC	CAWSKSGGTYEQYF
TRBV7-2	-	TRBJ1-2	TRBD1	TGTGCCAGCAGCCCGGACCGGACAGGGGTCGGCTACACCTTC	CASSPDRTGVGYTF
TRBV10-2	-	TRBJ1-4	-	TGCGCCAGCAGTGAGCCCGGAACTAATGAAAAACTGTTTTTT	CASSEPGTNEKLFF
TRBV5-1	-	TRBJ2-7	TRBD1	TGCGCCAGCAGCCCAGGATCGTACAGGGGGAACTACTACGAGCAGTACTTC	CASSPGSYRGNYYEQYF
TRBV19	-	TRBJ1-6	TRBD1	TGTGCCAGTAGTACCCGGACAGGGAGAGGGAATTCACCCCTCCACTTT	CASSTRTGRGNSPLHF
TRBV20-1	-	TRBJ2-5	-	TGCAGTGCTAGTTCCCCCTCGACCGACGTCCGAAGTATGAGGCAAGAGACCCAGTACTTC	CSASSPSTDVRSMRQETQYF
TRBV6-5	-	TRBJ2-5	-	TGTGCCAGCAGTCCAGGACAGACACAAGAGACCCAGTACTTC	CASSPGQTQETQYF
TRBV6-2/TRBV6-3	once	TRBJ2-1	-	TGTGCCAGCAGTTACTACGGAGGCAATGAGCAGTTCTTC	CASSYYGGNEQFF
TRBV15	-	TRBJ1-1	-	TGTGCCACCAGCGGCCCAAGGGGCACTGAAGCTTTCTTT	CATSGPRGTEAFF
TRBV6-5	-	TRBJ1-1	-	TGTGCCAGCAATCGAGGGTCGACTGAAGCTTTCTTT	CASNRGSTEAFF
TRBV6-2/TRBV6-3	-	TRBJ1-2	TRBD1	TGTGCCAGCAGTCAAGACAGGGTGGCATATAGTGGCTACACCTTC	CASSQDRVAYSGYTF
TRBV6-6	once	TRBJ1-1	TRBD1	TGTGCCAGCAGTTGGGGACAGAGGGTGAACACTGAAGCTTTCTTT	CASSWGQRVNTEAFF
TRBV11-2	-	TRBJ2-2	-	TGTGCCAGCAGTCTACTCACCGGGGAGCTGTTTTTT	CASSLLTGELFF
TRBV12-3/TRBV12-4	-	TRBJ1-1	-	TGTGCCACCGCTAACAGGGCGGTAGTTAAAGCTTTCTTT	CATANRAVVKAFF
TRBV7-6	-	TRBJ2-1	-	TGTGCCAGCAGCCAGCAGGGCACCTACAATGAGCAGTTCTTC	CASSQQGTYNEQFF
TRBV11-3	-	TRBJ2-7	-	TGTGCCAGCAGCTCGGACAGTAGGATTTTCTCCTACGAGCAGTACTTC	CASSSDSRIFSYEQYF
TRBV5-1	once	TRBJ2-1	-	TGCGCCAGCAGCTTATTCACAGGCAATGAGCAGTTCTTC	CASSLFTGNEQFF
TRBV29-1	-	TRBJ2-5	-	TGCAGCGTTTCCCGGTGGGGGGTAGGAGAGACCCAGTACTTC	CSVSRWGVGETQYF
TRBV2	few	TRBJ1-5	TRBD1	TGTGCCAGCACTGGGACAGCGTATAATCAGCCCCAGCATTTT	CASTGTAYNQPQHF